The 11 T cell receptor beta chains in this list originate from one sample, sequenced in a study of shared clonotypes between healthy human individuals. Clones were read by immunoSEQ multiplex PCR, and TCRdb kept only the in-frame ones, dropping some. The sample gives roughly 2.4 million clones, approximately 96% of which show up once; around 0.13% is in the top ten. Sequencing was performed on naive CD4+ T cells sorted from blood. Subset denoted: CD45RA+ positively selected. These TCRs come from a young man in good health.

For this clone: The sample contains more than one DNA sequence encoding this CDR3. This chain links TRBV7-2 with TRBJ2-1; no firm D call. The CDR3 is made up of 15 amino acids. Germline V gives CDR1 SGHTA, CDR2 FQGNSA. V lost 3 bases and J 0 bases, leaving 9 bases between the germline ends. CDR3 sequence: CASSFDSSSYNEQFF. The CDR3 region has the DNA TGTGCCAGCAGCTTTGACTCCAGCTCCTACAATGAGCAGTTCTTC.

The chain joins TRBV7-8 to TRBJ2-4; maybe TRBD1 (5 bases). The germline V gene encodes CDR1 SGHVS and CDR2 FQNEAQ. The CDR3 has 16 residues. The V and J ends lost 5 bases and 0 bases respectively, with 14 bases between them. CDR3 bases: TGTGCCAGCAGCCCACTCAGGGTACTAGCCAAAAACATTCAGTACTTC. Translating gives CASSPLRVLAKNIQYF.

The DNA of the CDR3 is TGCGCCAGCAGCCAAGAACCACTAGCGGAGCAAAATGAGCAGTTCTTC. This sequence encodes CASSQEPLAEQNEQFF. This chain uses TRBV4-1 with TRBJ2-1; 8 bases agree with TRBD2. The V and J ends lost 0 bases and 7 bases, in that order; junction bases with no gene match: 8. This CDR3 region has 16 residues. In germline, CDR1 is MGHRA, CDR2 YSYEKL.

This sequence joins TRBV28 and TRBJ1-6; D unclear. This CDR3 contains 12 residues. Trimming took 9 bases from V and 9 from J, leaving 12 bases between them. CDR1 is MDHEN and CDR2 is SYDVKM in the germline V gene. CDR3 nucleotides: TGTGCCAGTACCAAGACGGTTTCACCCCTCCACTTT. Translating gives CASTKTVSPLHF.

The rearrangement links TRBV5-4 to TRBJ2-7; 9 bases are shared with TRBD1. The CDR3 loop spans 15 amino acids. Germline V gene lookup returns CDR1 SGHNT and CDR2 YYREEE (reference sequence). The J segment lost 5 bases and the V segment lost 4 bases, leaving 10 bases of the junction unmatched. The CDR3 DNA reads TGTGCCAGCAGCCGAAGAACAGGGGGCCATCACGAGCAGTACTTC. The encoded protein is CASSRRTGGHHEQYF.

The V gene is TRBV7-6, the J gene TRBJ1-4; D call uncertain. This CDR3 has 13 residues. The germline CDR1 and CDR2 sequences are SGHVS and FNYEAQ. V shed 3 bases and J shed 5 bases, with 7 bases lying between them. CDR3: CASSLAHNEKLFF. CDR3 DNA sequence: TGTGCCAGCAGCTTGGCACACAATGAAAAACTGTTTTTT.

The chain couples TRBV5-1 to TRBJ2-1; D unresolved. The CDR3 contains 14 residues. Germline V gives CDR1 SGHRS, CDR2 YFSETQ. Deletions cut 1 base from V and 5 bases from J, with 10 bases between. In DNA form, the CDR3 reads TGCGCCAGCAGCTTGTCTCCAGACCACAATGAGCAGTTCTTC. Translated: CASSLSPDHNEQFF.

The V call is TRBV7-9, the J call TRBJ2-1, with a weak D call TRBD1 (5 bases). Germline V CDR1 and CDR2: SEHNR, FQNEAQ (reference sequence). The V and J ends lost 4 bases and 0 bases respectively, with 19 bases between them. This CDR3 is built from 18 residues. CDR3 amino acids: CASSSQGGVRASYNEQFF. The CDR3 nucleotides are TGTGCCAGCAGCTCCCAGGGTGGGGTGCGAGCCTCCTACAATGAGCAGTTCTTC.

About this clone: The sample carries other DNA sequences with the same CDR3. V gene TRBV7-9 combines with J gene TRBJ2-5, with 9 bases identical to TRBD2. Looked up from germline, CDR1 is SEHNR and CDR2 is FQNEAQ (reference sequence). The J segment lost 2 bases and the V segment lost 5 bases, leaving 6 bases of the junction unmatched. This CDR3 contains 15 residues. The CDR3 DNA reads as TGTGCCAGCAGCCTGGTGGCGGGGGGGCAAGAGACCCAGTACTTC. Its translation: CASSLVAGGQETQYF.

This clone was seen only once. J is TRBJ2-3 and V is TRBV2, with D possibly being TRBD1 (6 bases). This CDR3 comprises 14 residues. CDR1 and CDR2 from the germline V gene are SNHLY and FYNNEI. With 9 bases removed from V and 3 bases from J, the gap between germline ends came to 16 bases. The CDR3 bases are TGTGCCAGTAAGAAGACGGGACAAACAGATACGCAGTATTTT. It yields the protein CASKKTGQTDTQYF.

The chain employs TRBV5-8 and TRBJ1-1; 8 bases line up with TRBD1. Looked up from germline, CDR1 is SGHTS and CDR2 is YDEGEE. This CDR3 region has 15 residues. The V gene end was trimmed by 2 bases and the J gene end by 0 bases; junction bases not matched to a gene: 3. This CDR3 reads CASSFWTGLNTEAFF. As DNA, the CDR3 is TGTGCCAGCAGCTTCTGGACAGGGTTGAACACTGAAGCTTTCTTT.